This TCR beta chain appears in the sequencing data of a study of OX40 agonist ivuxolimab in advanced cancers. Only in-frame clones appear in the TCRdb table, and some are missing; sequencing was by immunoSEQ multiplex PCR. In the table there are 40,000 or so clones, 80% to 90% of which are singletons. This receptor was obtained from an adult with an advanced solid tumor such as melanoma, head and neck, liver or kidney cancer. Material: CD4+ or CD8+ T cells sorted from blood, obtained in a trial of the OX40 agonist ivuxolimab.

Here the CDR3 DNA reads TGCGCCAGCAGCTTGGATACAGGGGGCAATTCACCCCTCCACTTT. It codes for CASSLDTGGNSPLHF. This chain links TRBV5-1 with TRBJ1-6; 9 bases are a match to TRBD1. The junction had 2 bases not matched to a gene; V was cut back by 0 bases and J by 7 bases. The CDR3 spans 15 residues. Germline assignment: CDR1 SGHRS and CDR2 YFSETQ.